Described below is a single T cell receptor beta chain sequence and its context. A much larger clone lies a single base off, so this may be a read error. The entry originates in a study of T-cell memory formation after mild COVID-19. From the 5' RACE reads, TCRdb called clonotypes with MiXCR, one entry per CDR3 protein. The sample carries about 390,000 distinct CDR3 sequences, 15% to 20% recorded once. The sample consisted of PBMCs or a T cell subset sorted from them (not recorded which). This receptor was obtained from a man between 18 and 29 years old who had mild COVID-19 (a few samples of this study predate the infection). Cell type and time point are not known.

The CDR3 DNA reads as TGCGCCAGCAGCTTGGGGCCGGTGAACACTGAAGCTTTCTTT. Protein sequence: CASSLGPVNTEAFF. The chain links TRBV5-1 to TRBJ1-1, with unresolved D. V was cut by 0 bases and J by 0 bases, with 6 bases left in between. The CDR3 is 14 residues long. CDR1 SGHRS and CDR2 YFSETQ come from the germline V gene.